This T cell receptor (beta chain) comes out of a study of patients and donors after allogeneic stem cell transplantation. This clonotype was seen a few times. The J segment lost 8 bases and the V segment lost 5 bases, leaving 8 bases of the junction unmatched. This CDR3 has 13 amino acids. CDR1 DFQATT and CDR2 SNEGSKA come from the germline V gene (reference sequence). Via MiXCR, TCRdb re-called the RT-PCR reads, giving one row per CDR3 protein. The profile shows more than 150,000 distinct CDR3 sequences, 24% of them singletons. Sequenced input: blood, either unsorted or a sorted T cell fraction (not recorded which). This TCR was sampled from a human donor who was either an allogeneic HSCT recipient or a stem cell or donor lymphocyte infusion donor (not recorded which). It is not recorded whose cells these are; they may come from a transplant donor. V gene TRBV20-1 combines with J gene TRBJ1-4; 7 positions match TRBD1. As DNA, the CDR3 is TGCAGTGCTCGCCCGGGACAGCAGGAAAAACTGTTTTTT. This encodes CSARPGQQEKLFF.